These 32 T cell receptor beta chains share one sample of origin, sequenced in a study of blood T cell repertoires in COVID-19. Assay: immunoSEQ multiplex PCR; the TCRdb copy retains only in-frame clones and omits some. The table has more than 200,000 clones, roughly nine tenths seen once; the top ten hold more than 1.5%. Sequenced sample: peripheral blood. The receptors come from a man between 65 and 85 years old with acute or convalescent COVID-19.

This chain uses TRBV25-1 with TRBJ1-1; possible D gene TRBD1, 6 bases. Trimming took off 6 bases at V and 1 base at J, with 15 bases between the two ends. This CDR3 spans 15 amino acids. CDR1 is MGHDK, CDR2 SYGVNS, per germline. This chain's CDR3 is CASRISGQTNTEAFF. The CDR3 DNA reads TGTGCCAGCAGAATAAGTGGACAGACGAACACTGAAGCTTTCTTT.

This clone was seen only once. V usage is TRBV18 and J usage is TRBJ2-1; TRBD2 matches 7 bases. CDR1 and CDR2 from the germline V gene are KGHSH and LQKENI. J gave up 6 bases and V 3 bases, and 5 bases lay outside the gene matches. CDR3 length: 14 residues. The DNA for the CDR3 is TGTGCCAGCTCACCCTTTCCTAGCGGCAATGAGCAGTTCTTC. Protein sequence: CASSPFPSGNEQFF. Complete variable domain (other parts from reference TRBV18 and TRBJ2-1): NAGVMQNPRHLVRRRGQEARLRCSPMKGHSHVYWYRQLPEEGLKFMVYLQKENIIDESGMPKERFSAEFPKEGPSILRIQQVVRGDSAAYFCASSPFPSGNEQFFGPGTRLTVL.

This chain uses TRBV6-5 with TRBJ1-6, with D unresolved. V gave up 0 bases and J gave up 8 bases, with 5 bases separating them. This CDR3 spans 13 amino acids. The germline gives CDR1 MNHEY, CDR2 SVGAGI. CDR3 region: CASSYSYDSPLHF. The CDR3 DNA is TGTGCCAGCAGTTACTCCTACGATTCACCCCTCCACTTT.

CDR3 DNA: TGTGCCAGCGACGGGGTTGGGCCCGTCACCGGGGAGCTGTTTTTT. Its translation is CASDGVGPVTGELFF. The rearrangement joins TRBV2 to TRBJ2-2; tentative D call: TRBD2 (5 bases). V was pared by 8 bases and J by 4 bases, with 17 bases between. This CDR3 spans 15 amino acids. CDR1 and CDR2 (germline): SNHLY, FYNNEI.

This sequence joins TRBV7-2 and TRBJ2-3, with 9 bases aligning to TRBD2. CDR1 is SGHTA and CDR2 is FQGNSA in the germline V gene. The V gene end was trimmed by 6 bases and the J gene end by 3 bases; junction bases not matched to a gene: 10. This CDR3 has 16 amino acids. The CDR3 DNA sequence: TGTGCCAGCAGACCAGGGGCGGGAGGGCGAACAGATACGCAGTATTTT. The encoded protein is CASRPGAGGRTDTQYF.

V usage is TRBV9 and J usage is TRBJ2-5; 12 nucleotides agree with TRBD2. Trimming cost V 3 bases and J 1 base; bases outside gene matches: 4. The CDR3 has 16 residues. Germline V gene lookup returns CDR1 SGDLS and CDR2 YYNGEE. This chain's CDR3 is CASSGSSGRAQETQYF. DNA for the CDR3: TGTGCCAGCAGCGGATCTAGCGGGAGGGCCCAAGAGACCCAGTACTTC.

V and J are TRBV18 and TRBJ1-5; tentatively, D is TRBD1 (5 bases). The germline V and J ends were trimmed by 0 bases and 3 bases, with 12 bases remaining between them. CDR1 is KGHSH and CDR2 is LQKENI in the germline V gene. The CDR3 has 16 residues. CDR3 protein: CASSPPSSRVNQPQHF. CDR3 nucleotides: TGTGCCAGCTCACCACCGTCAAGCAGGGTCAATCAGCCCCAGCATTTT.

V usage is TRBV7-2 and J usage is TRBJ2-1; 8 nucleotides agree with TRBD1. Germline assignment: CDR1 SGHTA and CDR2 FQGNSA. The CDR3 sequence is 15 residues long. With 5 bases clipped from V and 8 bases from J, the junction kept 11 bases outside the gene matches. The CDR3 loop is CASSPERAGGYEQFF. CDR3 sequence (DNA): TGTGCCAGCAGCCCCGAAAGGGCAGGGGGCTATGAGCAGTTCTTC.

The CDR3 here is CASSQAIGTGDTEAFF. The DNA of the CDR3 is TGCGCCAGCAGCCAAGCGATCGGGACAGGAGACACTGAAGCTTTCTTT. The chain has TRBV4-1 and TRBJ1-1, with TRBD1 identical over 8 bases. Trimming at V came to 1 base and at J to 3 bases, leaving 7 bases not matched to a gene. Germline loops: CDR1 MGHRA, CDR2 YSYEKL. The CDR3 spans 16 residues.

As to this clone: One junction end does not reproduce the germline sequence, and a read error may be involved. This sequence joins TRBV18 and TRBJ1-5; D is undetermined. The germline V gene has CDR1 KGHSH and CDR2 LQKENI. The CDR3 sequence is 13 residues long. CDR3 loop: CASSSGSNQPQHF. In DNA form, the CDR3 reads TGTGCCAGCTCATCCGGGAGCAACCAGCCCCAGCATTTT.

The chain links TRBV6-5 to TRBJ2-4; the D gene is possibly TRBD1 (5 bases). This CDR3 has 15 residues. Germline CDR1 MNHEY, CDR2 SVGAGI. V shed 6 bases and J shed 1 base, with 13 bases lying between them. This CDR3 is CASRSDIYAKNIQYF. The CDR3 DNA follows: TGTGCCAGCAGATCGGACATTTACGCCAAAAACATTCAGTACTTC.

The CDR3 bases are TGTGCCAGCATCGGGGGGGATAGCAATCAGCCCCAGCATTTT. This translates into CASIGGDSNQPQHF. The V gene is TRBV6-5, the J gene TRBJ1-5; D may be TRBD1 (5 bases). This CDR3 is 14 amino acids long. Trimming left V 7 bases short and J 0 bases short, with 10 bases between. The germline V gene encodes CDR1 MNHEY and CDR2 SVGAGI.

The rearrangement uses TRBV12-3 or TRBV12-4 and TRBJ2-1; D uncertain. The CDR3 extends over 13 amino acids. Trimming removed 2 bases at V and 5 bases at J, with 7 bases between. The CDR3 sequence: CASSLQAHNEQFF. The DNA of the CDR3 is TGTGCCAGCAGTTTACAGGCCCACAATGAGCAGTTCTTC.

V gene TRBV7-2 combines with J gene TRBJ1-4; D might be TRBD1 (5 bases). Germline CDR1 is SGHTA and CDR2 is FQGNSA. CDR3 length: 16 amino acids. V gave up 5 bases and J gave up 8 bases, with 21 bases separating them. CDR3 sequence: CASSPPMKAGGEKLFF. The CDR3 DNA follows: TGTGCCAGCAGCCCCCCCATGAAGGCGGGGGGAGAAAAACTGTTTTTT.

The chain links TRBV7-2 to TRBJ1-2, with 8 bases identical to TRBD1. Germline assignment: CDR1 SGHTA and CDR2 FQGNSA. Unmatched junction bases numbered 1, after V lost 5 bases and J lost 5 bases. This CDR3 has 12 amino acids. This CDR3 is CASSDRGYGYTF. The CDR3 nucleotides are TGTGCCAGCAGCGACAGGGGATATGGCTACACCTTC.

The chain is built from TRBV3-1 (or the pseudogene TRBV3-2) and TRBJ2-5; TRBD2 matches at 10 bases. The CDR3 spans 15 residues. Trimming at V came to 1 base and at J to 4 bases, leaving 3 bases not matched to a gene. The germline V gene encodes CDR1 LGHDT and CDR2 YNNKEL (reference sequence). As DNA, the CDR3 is TGTGCCAGCAGCCAAGCTAGCGGGAGAAGAGAGACCCAGTACTTC. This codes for CASSQASGRRETQYF.

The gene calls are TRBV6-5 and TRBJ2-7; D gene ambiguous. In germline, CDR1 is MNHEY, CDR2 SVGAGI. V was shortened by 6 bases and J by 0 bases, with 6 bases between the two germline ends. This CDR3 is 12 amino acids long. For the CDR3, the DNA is TGTGCCAGCAGCAAGAGCTCCTACGAGCAGTACTTC. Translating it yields CASSKSSYEQYF.

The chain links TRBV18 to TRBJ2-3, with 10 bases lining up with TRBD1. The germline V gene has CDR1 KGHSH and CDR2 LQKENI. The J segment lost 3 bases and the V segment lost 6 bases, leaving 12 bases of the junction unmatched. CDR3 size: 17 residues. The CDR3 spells CASSPNGGQGRTDTQYF. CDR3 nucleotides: TGTGCCAGCTCTCCCAATGGGGGACAGGGGAGAACAGATACGCAGTATTTT. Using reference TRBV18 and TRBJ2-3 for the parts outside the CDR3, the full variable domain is NAGVMQNPRHLVRRRGQEARLRCSPMKGHSHVYWYRQLPEEGLKFMVYLQKENIIDESGMPKERFSAEFPKEGPSILRIQQVVRGDSAAYFCASSPNGGQGRTDTQYFGPGTRLTVL.

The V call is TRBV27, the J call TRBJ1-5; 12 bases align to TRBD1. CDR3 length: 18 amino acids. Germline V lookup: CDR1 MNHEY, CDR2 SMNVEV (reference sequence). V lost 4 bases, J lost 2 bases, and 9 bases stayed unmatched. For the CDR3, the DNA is TGTGCCAGCAGTTCCGGGACAGGGGGCAGCGGTGGCAATCAGCCCCAGCATTTT. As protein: CASSSGTGGSGGNQPQHF.

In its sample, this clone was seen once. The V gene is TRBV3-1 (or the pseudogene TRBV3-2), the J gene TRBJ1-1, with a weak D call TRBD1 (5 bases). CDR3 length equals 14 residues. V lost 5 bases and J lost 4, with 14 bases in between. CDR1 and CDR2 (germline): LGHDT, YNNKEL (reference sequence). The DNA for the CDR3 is TGTGCCAGCAGCGTCCAGGGTGGTTTCACTGAAGCTTTCTTT. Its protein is CASSVQGGFTEAFF.

The CDR3 is CASSQIARENYGYTF. The CDR3 DNA reads TGTGCCAGCTCACAGATTGCACGGGAGAACTATGGCTACACCTTC. The chain employs TRBV18 and TRBJ1-2; D is uncertain. The length of the CDR3 is 15 residues. The V end lost 4 bases, the J end lost 2 bases, and 14 bases lay between the germline ends. Germline assignment: CDR1 KGHSH and CDR2 LQKENI.

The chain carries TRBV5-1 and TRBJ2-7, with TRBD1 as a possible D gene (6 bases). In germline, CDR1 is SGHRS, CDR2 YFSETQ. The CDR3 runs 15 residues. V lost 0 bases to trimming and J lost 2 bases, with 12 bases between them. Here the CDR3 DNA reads TGCGCCAGCAGCTTGGAGGGGGACCGAACCTACGAGCAGTACTTC. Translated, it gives CASSLEGDRTYEQYF.

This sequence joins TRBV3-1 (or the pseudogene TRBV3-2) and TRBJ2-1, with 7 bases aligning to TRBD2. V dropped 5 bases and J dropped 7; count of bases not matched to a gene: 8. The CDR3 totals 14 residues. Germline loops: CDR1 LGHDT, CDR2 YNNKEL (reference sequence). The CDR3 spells CASSTTTSMNEQFF. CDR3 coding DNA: TGTGCCAGCAGCACTACGACTAGCATGAATGAGCAGTTCTTC.

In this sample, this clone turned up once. The CDR3 DNA follows: TGTGCCAGCAGCGTAGAGGCGGGGGTTAATGAAAAACTGTTTTTT. Protein: CASSVEAGVNEKLFF. The rearrangement uses TRBV9 and TRBJ1-4; tentative D call: TRBD1 (5 bases). The germline CDR1 and CDR2 sequences are SGDLS and YYNGEE. The V and J ends lost 0 bases and 4 bases respectively, with 10 bases between them. This CDR3 has 15 residues. Full variable domain (missing parts from reference TRBV9 and TRBJ1-4): DSGVTQTPKHLITATGQRVTLRCSPRSGDLSVYWYQQSLDQGLQFLIQYYNGEERAKGNILERFSAQQFPDLHSELNLSSLELGDSALYFCASSVEAGVNEKLFFGSGTQLSVL.

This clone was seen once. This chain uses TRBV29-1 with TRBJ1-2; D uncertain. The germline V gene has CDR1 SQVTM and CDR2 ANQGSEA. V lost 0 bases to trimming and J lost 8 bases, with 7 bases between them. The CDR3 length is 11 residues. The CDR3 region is CSVEEPVGYTF. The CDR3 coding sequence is TGCAGCGTTGAAGAGCCGGTGGGCTACACCTTC. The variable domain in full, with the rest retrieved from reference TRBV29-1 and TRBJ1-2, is SAVISQKPSRDICQRGTSLTIQCQVDSQVTMMFWYRQQPGQSLTLIATANQGSEATYESGFVIDKFPISRPNLTFSTLTVSNMSPEDSSIYLCSVEEPVGYTFGSGTRLTVV.

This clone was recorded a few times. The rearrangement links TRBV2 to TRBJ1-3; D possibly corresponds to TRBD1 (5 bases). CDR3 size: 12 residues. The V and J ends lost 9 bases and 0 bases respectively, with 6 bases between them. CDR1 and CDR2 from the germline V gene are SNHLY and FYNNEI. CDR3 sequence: CARQVSGNTIYF. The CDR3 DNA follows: TGTGCCAGACAGGTCTCTGGAAACACCATATATTTT.

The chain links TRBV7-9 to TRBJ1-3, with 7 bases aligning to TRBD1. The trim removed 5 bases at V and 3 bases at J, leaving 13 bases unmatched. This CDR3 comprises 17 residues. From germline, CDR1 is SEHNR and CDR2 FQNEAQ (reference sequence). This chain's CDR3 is CASSPAGTVGFGNTIYF. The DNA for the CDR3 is TGTGCCAGCAGCCCCGCCGGGACAGTAGGATTTGGAAACACCATATATTTT. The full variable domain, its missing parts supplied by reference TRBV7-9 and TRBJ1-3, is DTGVSQNPRHKITKRGQNVTFRCDPISEHNRLYWYRQTLGQGPEFLTYFQNEAQLEKSRLLSDRFSAERPKGSFSTLEIQRTEQGDSAMYLCASSPAGTVGFGNTIYFGEGSWLTVV.

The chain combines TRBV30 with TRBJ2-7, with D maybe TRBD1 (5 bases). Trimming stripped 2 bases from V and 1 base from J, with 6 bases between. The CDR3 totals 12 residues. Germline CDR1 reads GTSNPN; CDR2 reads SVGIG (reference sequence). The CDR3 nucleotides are TGTGCCTGGAGTAAGGGGTCCTACGAGCAGTACTTC. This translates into CAWSKGSYEQYF. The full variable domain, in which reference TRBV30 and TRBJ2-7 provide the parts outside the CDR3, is SQTIHQWPATLVQPVGSPLSLECTVEGTSNPNLYWYRQAAGRGLQLLFYSVGIGQISSEVPQNLSASRPQDRQFILSSKKLLLSDSGFYLCAWSKGSYEQYFGPGTRLTVT.

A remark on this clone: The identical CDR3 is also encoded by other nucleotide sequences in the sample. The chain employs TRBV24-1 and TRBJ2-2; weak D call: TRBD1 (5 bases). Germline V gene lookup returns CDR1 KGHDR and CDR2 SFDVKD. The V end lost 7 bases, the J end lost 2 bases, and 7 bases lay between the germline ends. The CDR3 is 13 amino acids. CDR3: CATRDTNTGELFF. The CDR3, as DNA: TGTGCCACCAGGGACACCAACACCGGGGAGCTGTTTTTT.

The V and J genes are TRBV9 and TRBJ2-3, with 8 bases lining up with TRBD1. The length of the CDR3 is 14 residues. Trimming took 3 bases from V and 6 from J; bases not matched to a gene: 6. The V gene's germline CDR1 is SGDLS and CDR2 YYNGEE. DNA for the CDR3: TGTGCCAGCAGCGAGTCAGGGGGCCCTGATACGCAGTATTTT. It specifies CASSESGGPDTQYF. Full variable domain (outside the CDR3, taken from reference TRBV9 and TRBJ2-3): DSGVTQTPKHLITATGQRVTLRCSPRSGDLSVYWYQQSLDQGLQFLIQYYNGEERAKGNILERFSAQQFPDLHSELNLSSLELGDSALYFCASSESGGPDTQYFGPGTRLTVL.

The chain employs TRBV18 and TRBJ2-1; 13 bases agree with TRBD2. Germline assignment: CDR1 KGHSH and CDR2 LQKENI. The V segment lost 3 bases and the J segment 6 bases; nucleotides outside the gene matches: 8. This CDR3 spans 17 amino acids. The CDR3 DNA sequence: TGTGCCAGCTCACCCTTCACCGGGACTAGCGGGATCAATGAGCAGTTCTTC. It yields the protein CASSPFTGTSGINEQFF. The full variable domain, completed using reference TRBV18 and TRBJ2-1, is NAGVMQNPRHLVRRRGQEARLRCSPMKGHSHVYWYRQLPEEGLKFMVYLQKENIIDESGMPKERFSAEFPKEGPSILRIQQVVRGDSAAYFCASSPFTGTSGINEQFFGPGTRLTVL.

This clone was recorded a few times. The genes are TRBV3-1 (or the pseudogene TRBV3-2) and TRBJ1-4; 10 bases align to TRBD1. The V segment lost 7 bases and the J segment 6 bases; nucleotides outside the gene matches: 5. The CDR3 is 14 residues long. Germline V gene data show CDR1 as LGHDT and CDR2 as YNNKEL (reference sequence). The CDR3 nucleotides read TGTGCCAGCACCCAGACAGGGGGCTATGAAAAACTGTTTTTT. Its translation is CASTQTGGYEKLFF.